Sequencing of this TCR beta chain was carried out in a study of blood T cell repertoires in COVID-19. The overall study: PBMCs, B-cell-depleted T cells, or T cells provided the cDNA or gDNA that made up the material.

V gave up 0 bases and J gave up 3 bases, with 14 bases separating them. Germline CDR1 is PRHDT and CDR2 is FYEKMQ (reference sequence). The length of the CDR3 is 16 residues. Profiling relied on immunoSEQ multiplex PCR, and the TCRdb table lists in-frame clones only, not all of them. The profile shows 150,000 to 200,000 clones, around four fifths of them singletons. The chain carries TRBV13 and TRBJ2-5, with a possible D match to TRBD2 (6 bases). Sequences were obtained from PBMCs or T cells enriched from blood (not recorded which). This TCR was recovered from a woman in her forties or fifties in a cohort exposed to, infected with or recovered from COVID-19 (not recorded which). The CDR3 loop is CASSLGDGGFKETQYF. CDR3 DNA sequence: TGTGCCAGCAGCTTAGGAGACGGAGGGTTTAAAGAGACCCAGTACTTC. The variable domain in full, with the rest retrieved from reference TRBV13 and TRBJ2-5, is AAGVIQSPRHLIKEKRETATLKCYPIPRHDTVYWYQQGPGQDPQFLISFYEKMQSDKGSIPDRFSAQQFSDYHSELNMSSLELGDSALYFCASSLGDGGFKETQYFGPGTRLLVL.